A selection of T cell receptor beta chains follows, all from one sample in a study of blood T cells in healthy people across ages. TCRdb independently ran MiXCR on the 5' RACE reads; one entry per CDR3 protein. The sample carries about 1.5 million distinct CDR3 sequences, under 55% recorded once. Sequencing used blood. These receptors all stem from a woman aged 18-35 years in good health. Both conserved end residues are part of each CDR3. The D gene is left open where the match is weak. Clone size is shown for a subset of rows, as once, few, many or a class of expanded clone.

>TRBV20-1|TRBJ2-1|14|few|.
TGCAGTGCTAGAGATAGACTCGGACACAATGAGCAGTTCTTC
CSARDRLGHNEQFF
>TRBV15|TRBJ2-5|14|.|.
TGTGCCACCAGCACACAGGACTTGGGAGAGACCCAGTACTTC
CATSTQDLGETQYF
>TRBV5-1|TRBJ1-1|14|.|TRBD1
TGCGCCGGCAGACGAAGGACAGGGAACACTGAAGCTTTCTTT
CAGRRRTGNTEAFF
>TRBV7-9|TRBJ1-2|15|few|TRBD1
TGTGCCAGCAGCTTAGCGGGACAGGGGGCATATGGCTACACCTTC
CASSLAGQGAYGYTF
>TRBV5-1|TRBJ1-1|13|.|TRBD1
TGCGCCAGCAGCTTTCGGACAGGGCCTGAAGCTTTCTTT
CASSFRTGPEAFF
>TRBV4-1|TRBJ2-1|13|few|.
TGCGCCAGCAGCCTCATGGGGGTGGATGAGCAGTTCTTC
CASSLMGVDEQFF
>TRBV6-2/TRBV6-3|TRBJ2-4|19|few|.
TGTGCCAGCAGTTACTGGCCGGGGGAGCGAGGACTAGCCAAAAACATTCAGTACTTC
CASSYWPGERGLAKNIQYF
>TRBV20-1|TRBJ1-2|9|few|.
TGCAGTGCTCCAGGGGGCTACACCTTC
CSAPGGYTF
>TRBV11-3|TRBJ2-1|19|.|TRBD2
TGTGCCAGCAGTTCGCCCCTTAGGACTAGCGGGAGCTCCTACAATGAGCAGTTCTTC
CASSSPLRTSGSSYNEQFF
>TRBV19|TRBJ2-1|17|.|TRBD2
TGTGCCAGTAGTATCTCCATGGTAGCGGGAGGGCTTAATGAGCAGTTCTTC
CASSISMVAGGLNEQFF
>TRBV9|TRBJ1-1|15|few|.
TGTGCCAGCAGCCCTAACCTTTTTAGGAACACTGAAGCTTTCTTT
CASSPNLFRNTEAFF
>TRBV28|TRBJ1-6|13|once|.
TGTGCCAGCCGGCCGGGATGGAATTCACCCCTCCACTTT
CASRPGWNSPLHF
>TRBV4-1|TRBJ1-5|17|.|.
TGCGCCAGCAGCCAAGCAAGGGGCAGGTTTCCCAATCAGCCCCAGCATTTT
CASSQARGRFPNQPQHF